Shown below are 9 T cell receptor beta chains from a single sample sequenced in a study of cytomegalovirus exposure and HLA in healthy donors. In the PCR, 60 Vbeta and 13 Jbeta primers were used. The table came from immunoSEQ multiplex PCR; TCRdb's copy has only in-frame clones and leaves some out. The sample data list 95,000 to 150,000 clones. Sequencing was done on a sample of PBMCs. These receptors all stem from a man aged 25-40 years in good health and CMV-seronegative.

The CDR3 is CASSFGQGAEAFF. The CDR3 coding sequence is TGTGCCAGCAGCTTCGGACAGGGGGCAGAAGCTTTCTTT. This chain connects TRBV7-3 to TRBJ1-1; 11 bases are shared with TRBD1. V gave up 3 bases and J gave up 8 bases; unmatched junction bases: 2. The CDR3 is 13 amino acids. From germline, CDR1 is SGHTA and CDR2 FQGTGA.

The chain uses TRBV11-2 and TRBJ2-7, with D possibly TRBD1 on 5 matching bases. CDR1 is SGHAT and CDR2 is FQNNGV in the germline V gene. V lost 5 bases, J lost 0 bases, and 11 bases lay in between. The CDR3 length is 14 residues. The CDR3 sequence is CASSQGLDSYEQYF. In nucleotides, the CDR3 is TGTGCCAGCAGCCAGGGTCTCGACTCCTACGAGCAGTACTTC.

The rearrangement uses TRBV9 and TRBJ2-1; TRBD2 matches at 9 bases. CDR1 SGDLS and CDR2 YYNGEE come from the germline V gene. With V trimmed by 4 bases and J by 2 bases, 10 bases remained unmatched. The length of the CDR3 is 17 residues. The CDR3 DNA is TGTGCCAGCAGCCCCCAGGGGGGCGGGAGGGCCTACAATGAGCAGTTCTTC. Translated: CASSPQGGGRAYNEQFF. The full variable domain, with the rest looked up from reference TRBV9 and TRBJ2-1, is DSGVTQTPKHLITATGQRVTLRCSPRSGDLSVYWYQQSLDQGLQFLIQYYNGEERAKGNILERFSAQQFPDLHSELNLSSLELGDSALYFCASSPQGGGRAYNEQFFGPGTRLTVL.

This chain joins TRBV5-1 and TRBJ2-3; 10 bases map to TRBD2. Per germline, CDR1 SGHRS and CDR2 YFSETQ. The junction had 5 bases not matched to a gene; V was cut back by 5 bases and J by 2 bases. The CDR3 contains 15 residues. The CDR3 protein is CASSGLAEATDTQYF. The CDR3 nucleotides are TGCGCCAGCAGTGGACTAGCGGAAGCCACAGATACGCAGTATTTT.

The chain links TRBV5-4 to TRBJ2-2; TRBD2 aligns across 7 bases. Trimming cost V 1 base and J 5 bases; bases outside gene matches: 8. This CDR3 contains 16 residues. Germline values: CDR1 SGHNT, CDR2 YYREEE (reference sequence). In DNA, the CDR3 is TGTGCCAGCAGCTTGCTCGCGGGAGATCTTACCGGGGAGCTGTTTTTT. It translates to CASSLLAGDLTGELFF. Filled out from reference TRBV5-4 and TRBJ2-2, the complete variable domain reads ETGVTQSPTHLIKTRGQQVTLRCSSQSGHNTVSWYQQALGQGPQFIFQYYREEENGRGNFPPRFSGLQFPNYSSELNVNALELDDSALYLCASSLLAGDLTGELFFGEGSRLTVL.

This rearrangement joins TRBV4-1 to TRBJ2-7; unclear D gene. CDR1 and CDR2 from the germline V gene are MGHRA and YSYEKL. Trimming took 1 base from V and 1 from J, leaving 8 bases between them. The CDR3 loop spans 14 amino acids. The CDR3 bases are TGCGCCAGCAGCCAAGCGGAGTCTTCCTACGAGCAGTACTTC. Amino acids: CASSQAESSYEQYF.

The chain combines TRBV28 with TRBJ2-7, with 11 bases fitting TRBD2. Germline values: CDR1 MDHEN, CDR2 SYDVKM. This CDR3 has 13 amino acids. J lost 5 bases, V lost 6 bases, and 3 bases had no gene match. As DNA, the CDR3 is TGTGCCAGCAGGAAGACTAGCGGGAACGAGCAGTACTTC. It is translated as CASRKTSGNEQYF.

The chain has TRBV28 and TRBJ1-2, with TRBD1 matching over 8 bases. The CDR3 runs to 15 residues. CDR1 MDHEN and CDR2 SYDVKM come from the germline V gene. V shed 1 base and J 10 bases; nucleotides not matched to a gene: 11. CDR3 in amino acids: CASSLLGQGAWDYTF. The DNA for the CDR3 is TGTGCCAGCAGTTTATTAGGGCAGGGGGCATGGGACTACACCTTC.

The chain carries TRBV5-1 and TRBJ2-5, with 10 bases aligning to TRBD1. The CDR3 is 15 residues long. V trimming: 5 bases; J trimming: 2 bases; junction bases outside the gene matches: 6. Germline V gene lookup returns CDR1 SGHRS and CDR2 YFSETQ. The CDR3 protein is CASSGDRGEQETQYF. The DNA for the CDR3 is TGCGCCAGCAGTGGGGACAGGGGCGAACAAGAGACCCAGTACTTC.